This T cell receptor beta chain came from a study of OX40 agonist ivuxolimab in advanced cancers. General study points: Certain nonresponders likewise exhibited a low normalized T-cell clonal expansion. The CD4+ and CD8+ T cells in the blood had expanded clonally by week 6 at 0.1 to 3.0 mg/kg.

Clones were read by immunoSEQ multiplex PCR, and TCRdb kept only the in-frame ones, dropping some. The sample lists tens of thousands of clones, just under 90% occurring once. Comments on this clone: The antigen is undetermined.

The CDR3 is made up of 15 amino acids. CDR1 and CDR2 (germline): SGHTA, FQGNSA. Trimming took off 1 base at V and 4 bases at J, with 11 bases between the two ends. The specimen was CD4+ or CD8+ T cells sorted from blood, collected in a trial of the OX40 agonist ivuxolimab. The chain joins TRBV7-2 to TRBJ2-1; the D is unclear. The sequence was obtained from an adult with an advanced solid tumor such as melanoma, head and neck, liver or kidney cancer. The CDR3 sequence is CASSLDGYPYNEQFF. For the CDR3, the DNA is TGTGCCAGCAGCTTAGATGGTTACCCTTACAATGAGCAGTTCTTC. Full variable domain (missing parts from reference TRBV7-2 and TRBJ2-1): GAGVSQSPSNKVTEKGKDVELRCDPISGHTALYWYRQSLGQGLEFLIYFQGNSAPDKSGLPSDRFSAERTGGSVSTLTIQRTQQEDSAVYLCASSLDGYPYNEQFFGPGTRLTVL.